These 28 T cell receptor beta chains originate from one sample sequenced in a study of Graves' ophthalmopathy and Graves' hyperthyroidism (dated by TCRdb to 2016 to 2018). Sequencing instrument: Illumina HiSeq 2000. TCR beta CDR3 regions were amplified from RNA transcripts for repertoire sequencing. The first round was an RT-PCR using HTBI primers with the Qiagen OneStep RT-PCR kit, and this first round was followed by a second-round multiplex PCR, then size selection and purification. Using fastp trimming at Q25 and MiXCR clonotype assembly, TCRdb reanalyzed the public sequencing data and kept in-frame beta chains. Each CDR3 protein appears once, grouped with its most common genes and DNA. The sample contains hundreds of thousands of distinct CDR3 sequences, 22% of them found a single time. In total, the top ten clones hold roughly 6.9% of the sample. What was sequenced was peripheral blood. These receptors came from a woman younger than 30 with stable Graves' hyperthyroidism. Some clones in this sample may be carry-over from other donors' samples. Donor details come from another sample of the same person, matched by shared clones.

In its sample, this clonotype was seen many times. The chain employs TRBV11-1 and TRBJ2-5; D remains unclear. V lost 3 bases and J lost 2, with 16 bases in between. The CDR3 contains 16 residues. The germline V gene has CDR1 SGHAT and CDR2 FQDESV (reference sequence). The CDR3 here is CASSFSRGFRQETQYF. DNA of the CDR3: TGTGCCAGCAGCTTCTCTCGCGGTTTCAGACAAGAGACCCAGTACTTC.

This clonotype was counted a few times. The rearrangement joins TRBV6-1 to TRBJ2-7; 10 nucleotides match TRBD1. This CDR3 contains 16 residues. The J segment lost 5 bases and the V segment lost 6 bases, leaving 13 bases of the junction unmatched. CDR1 MNHNS and CDR2 SASEGT come from the germline V gene. The CDR3 sequence is CASSPRPGQGIHEQYF. In DNA form, the CDR3 reads TGTGCCAGCAGCCCTCGACCGGGACAGGGGATCCACGAGCAGTACTTC.

This rearrangement joins TRBV19 to TRBJ1-1, with 8 bases matching TRBD1. This CDR3 region has 17 residues. Looked up from germline, CDR1 is LNHDA and CDR2 is SQIVND (reference sequence). V lost 5 bases and J lost 1; bases outside the gene matches: 12. DNA of the CDR3: TGTGCCAGTAGTCGGGGCAGGGGGCGCCTCGGGAACACTGAAGCTTTCTTT. Encoded protein: CASSRGRGRLGNTEAFF. The whole variable domain, filled in from reference TRBV19 and TRBJ1-1, reads DGGITQSPKYLFRKEGQNVTLSCEQNLNHDAMYWYRQDPGQGLRLIYYSQIVNDFQKGDIAEGYSVSREKKESFPLTVTSAQKNPTAFYLCASSRGRGRLGNTEAFFGQGTRLTVV.

Ten or more counts support this clonotype. V and J are TRBV29-1 and TRBJ1-5; D gene unclear. This CDR3 has 13 residues. CDR1 is SQVTM, CDR2 ANQGSEA, per germline. V lost 4 bases, J lost 3 bases, and 10 bases lay in between. DNA of the CDR3: TGCAGCGTTGTCGTGGCAGTCAATCAGCCCCAGCATTTT. This sequence encodes CSVVVAVNQPQHF.

This clonotype occurred many times. The V and J genes are TRBV11-1 and TRBJ2-7; 8 nucleotides agree with TRBD1. V shed 5 bases and J 3 bases; nucleotides not matched to a gene: 15. Germline CDR1 SGHAT, CDR2 FQDESV (reference sequence). The CDR3 sequence is 17 residues long. The CDR3 DNA sequence: TGTGCCAGCAGCGCAAAGACAGGGGCGGGCGTCTACTACGAGCAGTACTTC. This encodes CASSAKTGAGVYYEQYF.

This clonotype was observed at least ten times. CDR3 in DNA: TGTGCCAGCAGCGAGGACAGCAACTATGGCTACACCTTC. It translates to CASSEDSNYGYTF. The rearrangement links TRBV6-1 to TRBJ1-2, with D maybe TRBD1 (6 bases). The CDR3 covers 13 residues. Trimming removed 6 bases at V and 2 bases at J, with 10 bases between. Germline V gene lookup returns CDR1 MNHNS and CDR2 SASEGT.

The rearrangement uses TRBV13 and TRBJ2-7; D gene ambiguous. The CDR3 is made up of 13 amino acids. The V gene lost 5 bases and the J gene lost 6 bases, with 14 bases spanning the gap. Germline assignment: CDR1 PRHDT and CDR2 FYEKMQ (reference sequence). The CDR3 DNA is TGTGCCAGCAGCCCAACGGAAGGCGGCGAGCAGTACTTC. Its protein is CASSPTEGGEQYF.

The V call is TRBV12-3 or TRBV12-4, the J call TRBJ1-2, with TRBD1 matching 10 bases. V shed 3 bases and J 8 bases; nucleotides not matched to a gene: 9. The CDR3 sequence is 15 residues long. The CDR3 coding sequence is TGTGCCAGCAGTTTCTCGGGGACAGGGGAAGGCGGCTACACCTTC. Translation: CASSFSGTGEGGYTF.

This clonotype was observed many times. The chain employs TRBV6-1 and TRBJ2-2; either TRBD1 or TRBD2 may supply D (5 bases each). This CDR3 contains 15 residues. Germline V lookup: CDR1 MNHNS, CDR2 SASEGT. V lost 3 bases to trimming and J lost 4 bases, with 12 bases between them. CDR3 in amino acids: CASSEIGTITGELFF. The DNA of the CDR3 is TGTGCCAGCAGTGAGATAGGGACCATCACCGGGGAGCTGTTTTTT.

This clonotype was recorded many times. The chain joins TRBV5-1 to TRBJ1-2; 8 positions match TRBD1. J lost 8 bases, V lost 3 bases, and 9 bases had no gene match. The CDR3 has 14 amino acids. CDR1 is SGHRS, CDR2 YFSETQ, per germline. The DNA of the CDR3 is TGCGCCAGCAGCTGGGACAGGAGGTACGGCGGCTACACCTTC. As protein: CASSWDRRYGGYTF.

This clonotype was seen ten or more times. The chain is built from TRBV5-1 and TRBJ1-1; D is possibly TRBD1 (5 bases). Germline CDR1 and CDR2: SGHRS and YFSETQ. The CDR3 spans 14 residues. Trimming shortened V by 4 bases and J by 3 bases, and 13 bases separated the two germline ends. The CDR3 DNA reads TGCGCCAGCAGCGCGCAACAGGCTGACACTGAAGCTTTCTTT. Amino acid sequence: CASSAQQADTEAFF.

This clonotype showed up many times. The chain uses TRBV6-2 or TRBV6-3 and TRBJ2-7; no definite D call. V was pared by 11 bases and J by 9 bases, with 14 bases between. This CDR3 is 10 amino acids long. The germline V gene has CDR1 MNHEY and CDR2 SVGEGT. The CDR3 sequence: CAVNRRWQYF. Here the CDR3 DNA reads TGTGCCGTCAATAGACGCTGGCAGTACTTC.

The chain couples TRBV5-1 to TRBJ2-2; 12 nucleotides align to TRBD2. Looked up from germline, CDR1 is SGHRS and CDR2 is YFSETQ. The length of the CDR3 is 19 residues. After removal of 1 base from V and 3 bases from J, the junction contained 10 bases not matched to a gene. This chain's CDR3 is CASSLIWLAGGPHTGELFF. CDR3 nucleotide sequence: TGCGCCAGCAGCTTGATTTGGCTAGCGGGAGGGCCACACACCGGGGAGCTGTTTTTT.

This clonotype occurred many times. This CDR3 is missing its conserved last phenylalanine or tryptophan, likely due to a read error. The V and J genes are TRBV11-2 and TRBJ2-7; TRBD1 matches at 9 bases. From germline, CDR1 is SGHAT and CDR2 FQNNGV. V shed 5 bases, J shed 3 bases, and the junction held 8 bases outside the gene matches. CDR3 length equals 15 residues. The CDR3 sequence is CASSLTGTGSYEQYL. CDR3 nucleotides: TGTGCCAGCAGCCTAACGGGGACAGGGAGCTACGAGCAGTACCTC.

The V and J genes are TRBV12-5 and TRBJ1-5, with 12 bases matching TRBD1. This CDR3 contains 17 residues. The junction had 5 bases not matched to a gene; V was cut back by 5 bases and J by 0 bases. Looked up from germline, CDR1 is LGHNT and CDR2 is FRNRAP. CDR3 residues: CASGKGQGAISNQPQHF. The CDR3 nucleotides read TGTGCTAGTGGTAAGGGACAGGGGGCGATTAGCAATCAGCCCCAGCATTTT.

This clonotype was recorded many times. V and J are TRBV12-3 or TRBV12-4 and TRBJ2-2; D is ambiguous. The CDR3 length is 15 residues. The V end lost 5 bases, the J end lost 0 bases, and 10 bases lay between the germline ends. Here the CDR3 reads CASSRRVPNTGELFF. In DNA, the CDR3 is TGTGCCAGCAGTCGGCGCGTACCGAACACCGGGGAGCTGTTTTTT.

The chain carries TRBV4-1 and TRBJ2-2, with 9 bases that match TRBD1. The CDR3 consists of 16 residues. Trimming at V came to 3 bases and at J to 1 base, leaving 3 bases not matched to a gene. The germline CDR1 and CDR2 sequences are MGHRA and YSYEKL. In nucleotides, the CDR3 is TGCGCCAGCAGCCAGCGGACAGGGGTGAACACCGGGGAGCTGTTTTTT. Translating gives CASSQRTGVNTGELFF.

This clonotype was seen many times. The chain carries TRBV9 and TRBJ2-7, with D unclear. CDR1 is SGDLS, CDR2 YYNGEE, per germline. Trimming cost V 3 bases and J 6 bases, with 13 bases left between them. The CDR3 totals 13 residues. CDR3 sequence reads: CASSANTISEQYF. Written as DNA, the CDR3 is TGTGCCAGCAGCGCCAACACGATCAGCGAGCAGTACTTC.

This clonotype was counted many times. CDR3 coding DNA: TGTGCCAGCAGCTTAAGTGGCAGGGAGAACACCGGGGAGCTGTTTTTT. Translation gives CASSLSGRENTGELFF. V usage is TRBV7-3 and J usage is TRBJ2-2, with D perhaps TRBD1 (5 bases). CDR3 length equals 16 residues. V was trimmed by 1 base and J by 1 base, leaving 10 bases between them. CDR1 and CDR2 from the germline V gene are SGHTA and FQGTGA.

This clonotype has ten or more counts. The rearrangement links TRBV7-6 to TRBJ2-2; no definite D call. Germline V gives CDR1 SGHVS, CDR2 FNYEAQ. The CDR3 has 16 amino acids. V lost 4 bases and J lost 0, with 12 bases in between. The CDR3 reads CASSSGPGANTGELFF. Here the CDR3 DNA reads TGTGCCAGCAGCTCCGGTCCTGGGGCGAACACCGGGGAGCTGTTTTTT.

The chain links TRBV19 to TRBJ1-5; a possible D gene is TRBD1 (5 bases). Trimming shortened V by 6 bases and J by 0 bases, and 12 bases separated the two germline ends. This CDR3 is built from 15 residues. Germline V gives CDR1 LNHDA, CDR2 SQIVND (reference sequence). The CDR3 sequence: CASRRGMDSNQPQHF. CDR3 in DNA: TGTGCCAGTAGGAGGGGAATGGATAGCAATCAGCCCCAGCATTTT.

The CDR3 nucleotides read TGTGCCAGCAGTCACCAGGGACAGCGCTCCTACGAGCAGTACTTC. This translates into CASSHQGQRSYEQYF. V gene TRBV6-2 or TRBV6-3 combines with J gene TRBJ2-7; 7 nucleotides align to TRBD1. This CDR3 comprises 15 residues. V lost 5 bases to trimming and J lost 0 bases; unmatched junction nucleotides: 7. The germline V gene has CDR1 MNHEY and CDR2 SVGEGT.

The V call is TRBV6-2 or TRBV6-3, the J call TRBJ2-7; 7 bases are shared with TRBD1. The CDR3 covers 14 residues. Trimming cost V 6 bases and J 2 bases; bases outside gene matches: 7. The V gene's germline CDR1 is MNHEY and CDR2 SVGEGT. The CDR3 protein is CASRPGTVTYEQYF. DNA for the CDR3: TGTGCCAGCAGACCCGGGACAGTAACCTACGAGCAGTACTTC.

In this sample, this clonotype turned up a few times. The gene calls are TRBV5-1 and TRBJ2-2; D gene ambiguous. CDR1 is SGHRS and CDR2 is YFSETQ in the germline V gene. The germline V and J ends were trimmed by 2 bases and 1 base, with 6 bases remaining between them. The CDR3 spans 14 residues. The CDR3 coding sequence is TGCGCCAGCAGCTTTATCGTGAACACCGGGGAGCTGTTTTTT. Its translation: CASSFIVNTGELFF.

In this sample, this clonotype turned up many times. The chain employs TRBV12-3 or TRBV12-4 and TRBJ2-7; maybe TRBD1 (6 bases). Between the trimmed V and J ends, which lost 6 bases and 3 bases, there was a span of 15 bases. This CDR3 spans 14 amino acids. The CDR3 region has the DNA TGTGCCAGCAGCCAAAGGACAGAATTCTACGAGCAGTACTTC. Its protein product is CASSQRTEFYEQYF.

This clonotype was seen ten or more times. This rearrangement joins TRBV7-2 to TRBJ2-5; D is perhaps TRBD2 (5 bases). This CDR3 has 13 amino acids. Between the trimmed V and J ends, which lost 4 bases and 7 bases, there was a span of 13 bases. CDR1 is SGHTA, CDR2 FQGNSA, per germline. The CDR3 here is CASSSDPRGTQYF. CDR3 DNA sequence: TGTGCCAGCAGCTCCGATCCTCGGGGGACCCAGTACTTC.

This clonotype was detected many times. This chain links TRBV6-1 with TRBJ2-2; D not certain. Between the trimmed V and J ends, which lost 10 bases and 0 bases, there was a span of 12 bases. Per the germline V gene, CDR1 is MNHNS and CDR2 is SASEGT. The CDR3 consists of 14 residues. CDR3 DNA sequence: TGTGCCACCCCTCGGGCGGCGAACACCGGGGAGCTGTTTTTT. Translation: CATPRAANTGELFF.

This clonotype occurred a few times. This chain connects TRBV18 to TRBJ1-2, with D hard to call. V lost 2 bases and J lost 4, with 14 bases in between. The CDR3 spans 15 residues. Per germline, CDR1 KGHSH and CDR2 LQKENI. CDR3: CASSPNDRGGYGYTF. The DNA for the CDR3 is TGTGCCAGCTCACCAAACGACCGGGGTGGCTATGGCTACACCTTC.